These 15 T cell receptor beta chains were sequenced from one sample in a study of a mutant IDH1 vaccine in newly diagnosed glioma. The sample's time point: baseline, week 1 (first vaccination visit). As for treatment: pre-vaccination baseline after standard-of-care therapy. The data were produced by immunoSEQ multiplex PCR, yet TCRdb's version contains in-frame clones alone and is incomplete. This table holds more than 50,000 clones, approximately 83% found once. This sample comprised PBMCs, obtained from a glioma patient treated with radiotherapy, temozolomide or both. The receptors were sampled from a man in his thirties or forties with glioma.

The chain's CDR3 is CASSVAAVNYGYTF. CDR3 nucleotides: TGTGCCAGCAGCGTAGCTGCGGTGAACTATGGCTACACCTTC. V and J are TRBV9 and TRBJ1-2; D unresolved. The CDR3 contains 14 residues. The V and J ends lost 0 bases and 2 bases respectively, with 8 bases between them. The germline V gene encodes CDR1 SGDLS and CDR2 YYNGEE.

CDR3 nucleotide sequence: TGTGCCAGCTCACACGGGACTAGCTTATACAATGAGCAGTTCTTC. It specifies CASSHGTSLYNEQFF. This chain uses TRBV18 with TRBJ2-1; 9 bases fit TRBD2. This CDR3 is 15 amino acids long. With V trimmed by 4 bases and J by 4 bases, 5 bases remained unmatched. Germline V CDR1 and CDR2: KGHSH, LQKENI.

This chain uses TRBV5-1 with TRBJ2-7; tentative D call: TRBD1 (6 bases). V gave up 3 bases and J gave up 2 bases, with 15 bases separating them. This CDR3 has 15 amino acids. Germline V lookup: CDR1 SGHRS, CDR2 YFSETQ. CDR3 protein: CASSSSGQKPYEQYF. The CDR3 nucleotides are TGCGCCAGCAGCTCCTCCGGACAGAAACCCTACGAGCAGTACTTC.

The chain uses TRBV6-5 and TRBJ2-7; D gene ambiguous. The V end lost 6 bases, the J end lost 6 bases, and 18 bases lay between the germline ends. Germline V gene data show CDR1 as MNHEY and CDR2 as SVGAGI. This CDR3 is built from 14 residues. CDR3 in DNA: TGTGCCAGCAGCCCCAGGTCTCGAAGGGTCGAGCAGTACTTC. It encodes CASSPRSRRVEQYF.

As regards this clone: This same CDR3 is encoded by further DNA sequences in the sample. The chain carries TRBV11-2 and TRBJ1-5; 7 bases match TRBD1. The CDR3 covers 13 residues. CDR1 and CDR2 from the germline V gene are SGHAT and FQNNGV. Trimming cost V 0 bases and J 7 bases; bases outside gene matches: 0. The CDR3 DNA reads TGTGCCAGCAGCTTAGACAGGGGGCAGCCCCAGCATTTT. Translating it yields CASSLDRGQPQHF.

V gene TRBV18 combines with J gene TRBJ1-1; D possibly corresponds to TRBD1 (5 bases). Trimming pared 6 bases from V and 6 bases from J, leaving 17 bases between. Per germline, CDR1 KGHSH and CDR2 LQKENI. The CDR3 runs 14 residues. Written as DNA, the CDR3 is TGTGCCAGCTCCTCGAGCGGGGGTCTCCCTGAAGCTTTCTTT. It encodes CASSSSGGLPEAFF. Full variable domain (outside the CDR3, taken from reference TRBV18 and TRBJ1-1): NAGVMQNPRHLVRRRGQEARLRCSPMKGHSHVYWYRQLPEEGLKFMVYLQKENIIDESGMPKERFSAEFPKEGPSILRIQQVVRGDSAAYFCASSSSGGLPEAFFGQGTRLTVV.

The chain employs TRBV19 and TRBJ1-1; D is unresolved. V gave up 4 bases and J gave up 9 bases, with 15 bases separating them. Germline values: CDR1 LNHDA, CDR2 SQIVND (reference sequence). This CDR3 contains 13 residues. The CDR3 here is CASSNSRAVQAFF. The CDR3 bases are TGTGCCAGTAGTAACAGTAGGGCGGTGCAAGCTTTCTTT.

The J gene is TRBJ2-2, the V gene TRBV7-6; 12 bases are a match to TRBD2. Germline V gene lookup returns CDR1 SGHVS and CDR2 FNYEAQ. V shed 5 bases and J 4 bases; nucleotides not matched to a gene: 11. The CDR3 spans 18 residues. The CDR3 is CASSPLPSGGAPTGELFF. As DNA, the CDR3 is TGTGCCAGCAGCCCTCTCCCTAGCGGGGGGGCCCCCACCGGGGAGCTGTTTTTT.

The chain links TRBV6-5 to TRBJ2-6; D is perhaps TRBD1 (6 bases). Trimming took 9 bases from V and 0 from J, leaving 12 bases between them. From germline, CDR1 is MNHEY and CDR2 SVGAGI. This CDR3 is 15 amino acids long. This CDR3 reads CASSRGSSGANVLTF. The CDR3 DNA is TGTGCCAGTTCGAGGGGGAGCTCTGGGGCCAACGTCCTGACTTTC.

The table lists this clone with a few counts. The chain recombines TRBV9 with TRBJ2-1; 14 positions agree with TRBD2. This CDR3 region has 15 residues. The ends lost 0 bases at V and 15 bases at J; junction bases unmatched: 8. Germline CDR1 reads SGDLS; CDR2 reads YYNGEE. CDR3 bases: TGTGCCAGCAGCGTAGGGCAGACTAGCGGGGGGGCCTTGTTCTTC. This encodes CASSVGQTSGGALFF.

CDR3 residues: CASSYRTSGVTDTQYF. The CDR3 coding sequence is TGTGCCAGCAGTTACAGGACTAGCGGGGTCACAGATACGCAGTATTTT. J is TRBJ2-3 and V is TRBV6-5, with TRBD2 matching 12 bases. With 2 bases clipped from V and 2 bases from J, the junction kept 2 bases outside the gene matches. The CDR3 covers 16 residues. CDR1 is MNHEY and CDR2 is SVGAGI in the germline V gene.

The count of this clone is one. This chain connects TRBV2 to TRBJ2-2, with 10 bases lining up with TRBD1. Germline trimming cut 4 bases from V and 3 bases from J; bases unmatched to any gene: 5. Germline V gene data show CDR1 as SNHLY and CDR2 as FYNNEI. The CDR3 length is 16 residues. In nucleotides, the CDR3 is TGTGCCAGCAGTGTCGGACAGGGGGTTGACACCGGGGAGCTGTTTTTT. It yields the protein CASSVGQGVDTGELFF.

Points on this clone: One junction end does not reproduce the germline sequence, and a read error may be involved. Within the sample, other DNA sequences also encode this same CDR3. This sequence joins TRBV28 and TRBJ2-7; no definite D call. The CDR3 spans 16 residues. CDR1 MDHEN and CDR2 SYDVKM come from the germline V gene. Here the CDR3 reads CASSFRTVRRPYEQYF. CDR3 bases: TGCGCCAGCAGTTTTAGGACCGTTAGGCGCCCCTACGAGCAGTACTTC.

The CDR3 nucleotides read TGCGCCAGCAGCGGGGGGGAGACCCAGTACTTC. Translated, it gives CASSGGETQYF. This chain links TRBV5-1 with TRBJ2-5; TRBD2 might be the D (6 bases). The CDR3 totals 11 residues. Trimming took 4 bases from V and 5 from J, leaving 6 bases between them. Germline values: CDR1 SGHRS, CDR2 YFSETQ.

This chain connects TRBV5-1 to TRBJ1-1, with TRBD1 as a possible D gene (6 bases). Germline CDR1 reads SGHRS; CDR2 reads YFSETQ. Trimming removed 3 bases from V and 2 bases from J, with 8 bases in between. The CDR3 covers 13 residues. The DNA of the CDR3 is TGCGCCAGCAGCTCCAGGGGAAACACTGAAGCTTTCTTT. This translates into CASSSRGNTEAFF.